A single sample gave rise to the 20 T cell receptor beta chains below, sequenced in a study of blood T cells in healthy people across ages. PCR was performed a second time for roughly 7 to 12 cycles using a sample-barcoded 5' primer and a J-beta primer mix. TCRdb re-derived calls from the 5' RACE reads in MiXCR, one entry per CDR3 protein. The data show some 1.5 million distinct CDR3 sequences, with over 25% seen just once and less than 9.5% held by the top ten. Sequenced sample: blood. These receptors all stem from a woman in her 30s in good health.

About this clonotype: Given a much more abundant clone one base away, this may be a read error. This sequence joins TRBV4-3 and TRBJ2-7; 11 nucleotides line up with TRBD2. This CDR3 has 15 residues. The V gene's germline CDR1 is LGHNA and CDR2 YSLEER. With 8 bases clipped from V and 6 bases from J, the junction kept 12 bases outside the gene matches. DNA for the CDR3: TGCGCCAGCGCCTCCGTAGCGGGAGGGGGGTCCGAGCAGTACTTC. This sequence encodes CASASVAGGGSEQYF.

The V gene is TRBV10-3, the J gene TRBJ2-3; no clear D gene. In germline, CDR1 is ENHRY, CDR2 SYGVKD. V shed 2 bases and J shed 0 bases, with 3 bases lying between them. The CDR3 extends over 13 amino acids. In DNA, the CDR3 is TGTGCCATCAGTGAGCGGAGCACAGATACGCAGTATTTT. This codes for CAISERSTDTQYF.

There are a few counts of this clonotype. The V gene is TRBV12-3 or TRBV12-4, the J gene TRBJ2-3; TRBD2 matches 9 bases. The trim removed 6 bases at V and 5 bases at J, leaving 9 bases unmatched. The CDR3 totals 15 residues. CDR3 region: CASSPSSGVGDTQYF. CDR3 bases: TGTGCCAGCAGCCCTTCTAGCGGGGTTGGAGATACGCAGTATTTT.

This clonotype was detected a few times. The chain has TRBV5-1 and TRBJ1-4; the match to TRBD1 covers 7 bases. CDR3 length: 15 residues. J lost 3 bases, V lost 3 bases, and 5 bases had no gene match. CDR1 and CDR2 from the germline V gene are SGHRS and YFSETQ. The DNA of the CDR3 is TGCGCCAGCAGCTATGACAGGGCTCCTAATGAAAAACTGTTTTTT. Its translation: CASSYDRAPNEKLFF.

This clonotype was found many times. This chain joins TRBV7-2 and TRBJ2-3; no definite D call. V was shortened by 4 bases and J by 4 bases, with 12 bases between the two germline ends. From germline, CDR1 is SGHTA and CDR2 FQGNSA. This CDR3 spans 14 amino acids. CDR3 bases: TGTGCCAGCAGCTACCGGACCCGTTCAGATACGCAGTATTTT. Translating gives CASSYRTRSDTQYF.

The V gene is TRBV15, the J gene TRBJ1-5, with D tentatively TRBD1 (5 bases). The CDR3 extends over 15 amino acids. Germline V gene lookup returns CDR1 LNHNV and CDR2 YYDKDF (reference sequence). Trimming stripped 1 base from V and 7 bases from J, with 14 bases between. The CDR3 here is CATSRVQGEEQPQHF. CDR3 in DNA: TGTGCCACCAGCAGAGTGCAGGGTGAGGAGCAGCCCCAGCATTTT.

This clonotype was seen ten or more times. This chain joins TRBV4-1 and TRBJ2-1; 9 nucleotides align to TRBD2. Germline trimming cut 2 bases from V and 5 bases from J; bases unmatched to any gene: 19. The germline CDR1 and CDR2 sequences are MGHRA and YSYEKL. The CDR3 extends over 20 amino acids. The CDR3 sequence is CASSQPLGRWAGGPHNEQFF. In nucleotides, the CDR3 is TGCGCCAGCAGCCAACCCTTGGGACGCTGGGCGGGGGGGCCCCACAATGAGCAGTTCTTC.

This clonotype came up a few times. The genes are TRBV2 and TRBJ1-2, with 7 bases fitting TRBD1. Germline V gene lookup returns CDR1 SNHLY and CDR2 FYNNEI. The CDR3 spans 14 residues. J lost 5 bases, V lost 7 bases, and 10 bases had no gene match. The CDR3 nucleotides read TGTGCCAGCACCTCAGGGACAGAAGGGTATGGCTACACCTTC. Translation gives CASTSGTEGYGYTF.

This clonotype was detected a few times. The V call is TRBV7-6, the J call TRBJ2-1; D is ambiguous. There are 15 residues in the CDR3. Germline V gives CDR1 SGHVS, CDR2 FNYEAQ. Trimming removed 5 bases from V and 2 bases from J, with 13 bases in between. The CDR3 reads CASSPGWAAYNEQFF. CDR3 coding DNA: TGTGCCAGCAGCCCTGGGTGGGCCGCCTACAATGAGCAGTTCTTC.

The chain combines TRBV3-1 with TRBJ2-1; TRBD2 agrees at 9 bases. The germline V gene encodes CDR1 LGHDT and CDR2 YNNKEL (reference sequence). This CDR3 region has 16 residues. V lost 0 bases and J lost 5; bases outside the gene matches: 5. CDR3 protein: CASSQDERGAHNEQFF. In DNA form, the CDR3 reads TGTGCCAGCAGCCAAGATGAGCGGGGGGCCCACAATGAGCAGTTCTTC.

This chain connects TRBV10-3 to TRBJ2-5; D is possibly TRBD1 (5 bases). The germline V gene encodes CDR1 ENHRY and CDR2 SYGVKD. V lost 5 bases, J lost 11 bases, and 21 bases lay in between. CDR3 length equals 14 residues. CDR3 in amino acids: CAISLQGAYNEQYF. The DNA of the CDR3 is TGTGCCATCAGTCTTCAGGGCGCCTACAATGAGCAGTACTTC.

The chain couples TRBV20-1 to TRBJ1-6; D ambiguous. Germline CDR1 and CDR2: DFQATT and SNEGSKA (reference sequence). The V and J ends lost 2 bases and 8 bases respectively, with 13 bases between them. This CDR3 spans 14 amino acids. CDR3 in DNA: TGCAGTGCTAGACGTGGCACTAGCGATTCACCCCTCCACTTT. Translated: CSARRGTSDSPLHF.

There are a few counts of this clonotype. This chain uses TRBV18 with TRBJ1-2, with D unresolved. This CDR3 spans 13 amino acids. The germline CDR1 and CDR2 sequences are KGHSH and LQKENI. V lost 6 bases to trimming and J lost 6 bases, with 14 bases between them. The CDR3: CASSRGLLDGYTF. CDR3 in DNA: TGTGCCAGCTCGCGAGGACTGCTTGATGGCTACACCTTC.

This clonotype was detected only a few times. The chain joins TRBV20-1 to TRBJ2-1; 10 bases map to TRBD2. CDR1 is DFQATT and CDR2 is SNEGSKA in the germline V gene (reference sequence). Losses at the gene ends were 6 bases for V and 9 bases for J; bases not matched to a gene: 8. The CDR3 runs 13 residues. The CDR3 nucleotides are TGCAGTGCAGAGCGGGGGGGCTTGGGTGAGCAGTTCTTC. Amino acid sequence: CSAERGGLGEQFF.

V and J are TRBV30 and TRBJ2-4; 12 nucleotides align to TRBD1. This CDR3 has 17 residues. CDR1 is GTSNPN, CDR2 SVGIG, per germline (reference sequence). The V segment lost 3 bases and the J segment 3 bases; nucleotides outside the gene matches: 9. The DNA of the CDR3 is TGTGCCTGGAGGGGACAGGGGGCAAAGGTTGTCAAAAACATTCAGTACTTC. Residues: CAWRGQGAKVVKNIQYF.

This chain uses TRBV2 with TRBJ1-5; 9 positions agree with TRBD1. CDR3 length: 13 amino acids. The V and J ends lost 10 bases and 5 bases, in that order; junction bases with no gene match: 6. Germline loops: CDR1 SNHLY, CDR2 FYNNEI. As DNA, the CDR3 is TGTGCCACCTCGGGACAGGGAGATCAGCCCCAGCATTTT. Its translation: CATSGQGDQPQHF.

This sequence joins TRBV20-1 and TRBJ2-1, with 8 bases that match TRBD1. V lost 3 bases, J lost 13 bases, and 5 bases stayed unmatched. The CDR3 length is 11 residues. Germline V gene sequence: CDR1 DFQATT, CDR2 SNEGSKA (reference sequence). The CDR3 spells CSASGQGGQFF. As DNA, the CDR3 is TGCAGTGCTAGTGGACAGGGTGGACAGTTCTTC.

This clonotype was seen only a few times. The CDR3 loop reads CASSLGVVGNEQFF. CDR3 nucleotide sequence: TGTGCCAGCAGCTTGGGGGTGGTAGGCAATGAGCAGTTCTTC. This chain uses TRBV5-6 with TRBJ2-1; D gene uncertain. CDR3 size: 14 residues. From germline, CDR1 is SGHDT and CDR2 YYEEEE. The V and J ends lost 0 bases and 6 bases respectively, with 10 bases between them. The full variable domain, rest sourced from reference TRBV5-6 and TRBJ2-1, is DAGVTQSPTHLIKTRGQQVTLRCSPKSGHDTVSWYQQALGQGPQFIFQYYEEEERQRGNFPDRFSGHQFPNYSSELNVNALLLGDSALYLCASSLGVVGNEQFFGPGTRLTVL.

This chain joins TRBV12-3 or TRBV12-4 and TRBJ2-1; D tentatively fits TRBD1 or TRBD2 (6 bases each). The V end lost 6 bases, the J end lost 10 bases, and 19 bases lay between the germline ends. This CDR3 is 14 amino acids long. The DNA of the CDR3 is TGTGCCAGCAGCAGGGGACTTTCTCGGGGGGAGCAGTTCTTC. Protein product: CASSRGLSRGEQFF.

The J gene is TRBJ2-7, the V gene TRBV18; D is uncertain. Germline V gene sequence: CDR1 KGHSH, CDR2 LQKENI. CDR3 length equals 15 residues. Between the trimmed V and J ends, which lost 2 bases and 3 bases, there was a span of 14 bases. The CDR3 spells CASSPAETMDYEQYF. For the CDR3, the DNA is TGTGCCAGCTCACCAGCGGAGACGATGGACTACGAGCAGTACTTC.